This T cell receptor (beta chain) appears in the sequencing data of a study of T cell responses to AZD1222 COVID-19 vaccine (dated by TCRdb to about 2021). For the wider study: AZD1222 recipients given second doses at about 4 weeks or at about 12 weeks were pooled, since spike-specific TCR depth and breadth were not found to differ between the two schedules. A total of more than 230 trial participants underwent TCR sequencing, of whom 207 received two doses of AZD1222 and roughly 25 received two doses of the MenACWY control vaccine. Trial participants were enrolled by age into 18-55, 56-69 and 70-plus year subgroups, with approximately 150, 28 and 58 TCR-sequenced participants respectively. Summary of the overall study and its limitations: Reportedly, close to half of the unique spike-specific TCRs recognized epitopes lying outside the regions that are mutated in the B.1.351 and B.1.1.7 variants. Spike-specific TCR breadth and depth rose significantly after two AZD1222 doses compared with day 0 and with MenACWY recipients. In the small 56-69-year group, the increase in depth fell short of significance, most likely because of low power. Because no day 14 peak-response samples were available, repertoires were characterized only after the peak T cell response. The vaccine-associated CD4 TCRs covered the entire spike protein, and the dominant responses fell in regions 160-218 and 743-854. Conclusions about previously exposed vaccinees are limited, since just 5 to 7 AZD1222 recipients were seropositive for SARS-CoV-2 at baseline. Participants were mostly white British, with more females than males. The authors suggested clonal diversity may have been underestimated.

What this sample's time point label stands for: baseline before first vaccination. Vaccinee samples came from UK trials COV001 and COV002, including a single-blind randomized controlled phase 2/3 trial of AZD1222 (ChAdOx1 nCoV-19) in healthy adults. For TCRbeta chain sequencing, PBMC samples from trial participants were taken at day 0 and at day 28 after the second dose. The CDR3, from cysteine to phenylalanine, totals 13 residues. The retained sequence is limited to the CDR3, 39 bases, with the frame set at the first base. The germline V gene (reference sequence) yields LNHDA for CDR1 and SQIVND for CDR2. V loses 2 bases of germline sequence and J loses 5 bases, and the interval between the two ends is 9 bases. About this clone: The target of this receptor is not known. Nothing much larger sits one base from this clone, and base qualities are not available.

The CDR3 regions of human TCRbeta chains were subjected to immunosequencing. In the original analysis: Repertoire TCRs were matched against a reference library of SARS-CoV-2-specific TCRs generated with the MIRA antigen-specificity platform. Breadth meant the fraction of unique TCRs that were SARS-CoV-2-associated, whereas depth meant the fraction of total T cells that were SARS-CoV-2-associated. Each spike-specific TCR was assigned to its reactive spike region and to a CD4 or CD8 class using the MIRA data. Log10-transformed breadth and depth values were compared by one-way ANOVA with Sidak's multiple comparisons tests. TCRdb limited this immuneACCESS table to in-frame rearrangements with V and J called. A share of clones is missing; checked studies link under half to unresolved V genes, and the rest is unexplained. Clone size and V and J calls were adopted from that table, with D and trimming inferred from the DNA. The sample has 55,000 to 90,000 clones on record, roughly 84% of them singletons. Roughly 10% of the sample is held by the ten biggest clonotypes.

This receptor was identified in an adult in good health. This chain is built from TRBV19 and TRBJ1-1; the D gene is unclear. The sample was peripheral blood, taken on day 0 of AZD1222 vaccination. Read as DNA, the sequence is TGTGCCAGTAGTATAACGTCAGCGACTGAAGCTTTCTTT. This is translated as CASSITSATEAFF.